The 7 T cell receptor beta chains below come from one sample, sequenced in a study of blood T cell repertoires in COVID-19. Assay: immunoSEQ multiplex PCR; the TCRdb copy retains only in-frame clones and omits some. The table has around 83,000 clones, around nine tenths seen once; the top ten hold 8%. Sequenced input: peripheral blood. The receptors derive from a man at least 80 years old with active or convalescent COVID-19.

The table lists this clone with a count of one. The chain employs TRBV11-2 and TRBJ2-1, with D uncertain. This CDR3 contains 12 residues. Germline values: CDR1 SGHAT, CDR2 FQNNGV. Between the trimmed V and J ends, which lost 1 base and 7 bases, there was a span of 5 bases. The CDR3 coding sequence is TGTGCCAGCAGCTTAGCCGGGAATGAGCAGTTCTTC. It is translated as CASSLAGNEQFF.

V gene TRBV28 combines with J gene TRBJ1-5; TRBD1 matches 8 bases. Trimming cost V 2 bases and J 0 bases; bases outside gene matches: 6. The CDR3 length is 17 residues. From germline, CDR1 is MDHEN and CDR2 SYDVKM. The CDR3 DNA is TGTGCCAGCAGTTTACCCCGACAGGGGCATAGCAATCAGCCCCAGCATTTT. This codes for CASSLPRQGHSNQPQHF.

This clone appeared a single time. This chain joins TRBV18 and TRBJ1-1, with D unresolved. V lost 1 base, J lost 5 bases, and 8 bases lay in between. The CDR3 length is 13 residues. Germline CDR1 KGHSH, CDR2 LQKENI. CDR3 residues: CASSPQSNTEAFF. CDR3 bases: TGTGCCAGCTCACCACAATCCAATACTGAAGCTTTCTTT.

This chain connects TRBV6-5 to TRBJ1-3; no reliable D call. V was shortened by 7 bases and J by 8 bases, with 21 bases between the two germline ends. Per the germline V gene, CDR1 is MNHEY and CDR2 is SVGAGI. CDR3 length: 15 residues. The CDR3 nucleotides are TGTGCCAGCAAGGACCGAGGGAGGTTAGGAGACACCATATATTTT. Protein product: CASKDRGRLGDTIYF.

The genes are TRBV5-1 and TRBJ2-3, with 8 positions matching TRBD2. Germline V gene sequence: CDR1 SGHRS, CDR2 YFSETQ. V lost 0 bases to trimming and J lost 6 bases; unmatched junction nucleotides: 6. The CDR3 contains 15 residues. Written as DNA, the CDR3 is TGCGCCAGCAGCTTGGTGGGGACTAGGGGCGATACGCAGTATTTT. This gives the protein CASSLVGTRGDTQYF. The complete variable domain, with remaining parts taken from reference TRBV5-1 and TRBJ2-3, reads KAGVTQTPRYLIKTRGQQVTLSCSPISGHRSVSWYQQTPGQGLQFLFEYFSETQRNKGNFPGRFSGRQFSNSRSEMNVSTLELGDSALYLCASSLVGTRGDTQYFGPGTRLTVL.

This clone was detected a few times. This chain links TRBV19 with TRBJ2-3; D might be TRBD2 (5 bases). This CDR3 comprises 13 residues. Looked up from germline, CDR1 is LNHDA and CDR2 is SQIVND (reference sequence). V gave up 7 bases and J gave up 7 bases, with 15 bases separating them. This CDR3 is CASTPEGSYTQYF. For the CDR3, the DNA is TGTGCCAGTACCCCGGAAGGGAGTTATACGCAGTATTTT.

The J gene is TRBJ1-2, the V gene TRBV21-1; the D call in the table, TRBD1, was not verified against the DNA. TRBV21-1 has pseudogene status. This CDR3 has 15 residues. For the CDR3, the DNA is TGTGCCAGCAGCAAACGACAGGGAACTAACTATGGCTACACCTTC. Its protein product is CASSKRQGTNYGYTF.